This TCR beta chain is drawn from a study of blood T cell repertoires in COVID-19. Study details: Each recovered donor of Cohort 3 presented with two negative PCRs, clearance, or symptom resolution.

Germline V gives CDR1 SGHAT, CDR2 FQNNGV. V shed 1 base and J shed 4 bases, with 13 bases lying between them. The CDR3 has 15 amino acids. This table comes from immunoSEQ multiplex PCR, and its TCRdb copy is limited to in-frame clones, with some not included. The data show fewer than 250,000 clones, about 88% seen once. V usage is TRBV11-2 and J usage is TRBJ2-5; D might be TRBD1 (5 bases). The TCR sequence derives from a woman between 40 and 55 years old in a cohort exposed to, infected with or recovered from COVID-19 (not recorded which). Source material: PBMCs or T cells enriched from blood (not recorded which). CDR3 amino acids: CASSLVKGARETQYF. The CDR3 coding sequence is TGTGCCAGCAGCTTAGTGAAAGGGGCCAGAGAGACCCAGTACTTC. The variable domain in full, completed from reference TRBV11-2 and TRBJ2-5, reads EAGVAQSPRYKIIEKRQSVAFWCNPISGHATLYWYQQILGQGPKLLIQFQNNGVVDDSQLPKDRFSAERLKGVDSTLKIQPAKLEDSAVYLCASSLVKGARETQYFGPGTRLLVL.